The rows below give T cell receptor beta chains drawn from one sample of a study of control samples from healthy donors and cancer patients. Clones were sequenced by immunoSEQ multiplex PCR, and TCRdb holds only the in-frame ones, with some missing. This sample carries about 69,000 clones, approximately 80% of them seen once, and the ten largest clones take around 3%. The specimen was PBMCs. The receptors were sampled from a woman between 50 and 59 years old with lung cancer. Both conserved end residues are trimmed from each CDR3. The D gene is left open where the match is weak.

d_gene | j_gene | v_gene | CDR3aa
. | TRBJ1-4 | TRBV11-2 | ASSPEGGLTNEKLF
. | TRBJ1-5 | TRBV6-6 | ASSFLSDGNQPQH
. | TRBJ2-5 | TRBV6-2/TRBV6-3 | ASSTGLQAALETQY
. | TRBJ1-1 | TRBV10-3 | AISESGSKTEAF
. | TRBJ2-2 | TRBV5-1 | ASIDYPNTGELF
TRBD1 | TRBJ1-2 | TRBV5-4 | ASSSGTGDYGYT
. | TRBJ2-7 | TRBV13 | ASSLGGDPTLRGQY
TRBD1 | TRBJ2-5 | TRBV7-2 | ASSPGQGQETQY
. | TRBJ1-3 | TRBV18 | ASSPGTEVNTIY
TRBD1 | TRBJ1-1 | TRBV18 | ASSLSGDRAMNTEAF
. | TRBJ1-4 | TRBV5-1 | ASSLTGRPDEKLF
. | TRBJ2-7 | TRBV2 | ASTSLEGDRLNEQY
. | TRBJ1-1 | TRBV24-1 | ATSDPGAGATEAF
TRBD1 | TRBJ2-2 | TRBV6-1 | ASSEAGTGGLGELF
TRBD2 | TRBJ2-1 | TRBV13 | ASSLERAGGGAGEQF
. | TRBJ1-1 | TRBV12-3/TRBV12-4 | ASRQGRLIEAF
. | TRBJ2-4 | TRBV4-1 | ASSGRPLAAKNIQY
. | TRBJ1-1 | TRBV5-1 | ASSLGGEVNTEAF
. | TRBJ2-1 | TRBV19 | ATQQGGDEQF
. | TRBJ2-3 | TRBV3-1/TRBV3-2 | ASSSLSTDTQY
. | TRBJ1-1 | TRBV7-2 | ASSLWGDVGNTEAF
. | TRBJ1-1 | TRBV3-1/TRBV3-2 | ASSQRDGAEAF
. | TRBJ1-5 | TRBV19 | ASSRGAIKNQPQH
. | TRBJ2-3 | TRBV25-1 | ASSSQGADTQY
TRBD2 | TRBJ2-5 | TRBV9 | ASSPQLAGGGFETQY
. | TRBJ2-7 | TRBV10-1 | ASSHTSYEQY
TRBD1 | TRBJ2-1 | TRBV10-3 | AIRTDRDLEDEQF
. | TRBJ1-5 | TRBV9 | ASSGYDPAGSNQPQH
. | TRBJ1-6 | TRBV7-2 | ASSLARGGLGSPLH
. | TRBJ2-7 | TRBV12-5 | ASGLALKGTYEQY
. | TRBJ2-3 | TRBV14 | ASSFRVSVEQY
. | TRBJ2-2 | TRBV6-5 | ASRGSKNTGELF
. | TRBJ1-2 | TRBV12-3/TRBV12-4 | ASARGGYGYT
. | TRBJ1-6 | TRBV6-5 | ASSYSFQGSNSPLH
. | TRBJ2-3 | TRBV27 | ASSFEGYSTDTQY
. | TRBJ1-2 | TRBV2 | ASNLGGNYGYT
. | TRBJ1-1 | TRBV7-2 | ASSSGQREAF
. | TRBJ1-1 | TRBV19 | ASSSPGGRGTEAF
TRBD1 | TRBJ2-1 | TRBV7-8 | ASSSGTGQSNEQF
. | TRBJ2-4 | TRBV7-8 | ASSLFGKKENIQY
. | TRBJ1-2 | TRBV28 | ASSPETDYGYT
. | TRBJ1-5 | TRBV2 | ASRSLVGAVQPQH
. | TRBJ1-1 | TRBV4-1 | ASSQLLLVGNTEAF
TRBD1 | TRBJ1-2 | TRBV6-5 | ASSTGEAGYT
. | TRBJ2-3 | TRBV9 | ASSLRPGLDTQY
TRBD2 | TRBJ2-3 | TRBV14 | ASSQWARRTSGGTDTQY
TRBD1 | TRBJ2-1 | TRBV5-4 | ASSLLQGVSYNEQF
TRBD2 | TRBJ2-3 | TRBV5-6 | ASSSVAGPSTDTQY
. | TRBJ1-2 | TRBV10-3 | AISVQGATFGYT
TRBD2 | TRBJ2-3 | TRBV9 | ASSLRGGGYDTQY
TRBD1 | TRBJ1-1 | TRBV6-5 | ASSRQGAAEAF
TRBD1 | TRBJ1-2 | TRBV12-5 | ASGTGTVYGYT
. | TRBJ1-3 | TRBV5-1 | ASSLDGLSSGNTIY
. | TRBJ2-3 | TRBV4-3 | ASSQSSGTPGDTQY